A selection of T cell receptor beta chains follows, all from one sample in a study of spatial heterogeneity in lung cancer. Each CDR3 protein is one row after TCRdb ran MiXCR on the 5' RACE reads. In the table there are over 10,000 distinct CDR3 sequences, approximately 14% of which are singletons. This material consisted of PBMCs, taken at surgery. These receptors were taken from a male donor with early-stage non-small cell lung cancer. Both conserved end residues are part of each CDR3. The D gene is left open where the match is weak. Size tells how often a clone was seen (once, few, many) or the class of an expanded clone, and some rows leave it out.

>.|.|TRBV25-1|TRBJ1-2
TGTGCCAGCTACGGGGGGGGTCGGCGAGGCTACACCTTC
CASYGGGRRGYTF
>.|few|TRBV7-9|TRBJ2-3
TGTGCCAGCACCACCAGCACAGATACGCAGTATTTT
CASTTSTDTQYF
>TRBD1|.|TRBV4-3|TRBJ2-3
TGCGCCAGCAGCCAAGAGCGGGACAGGGCGTATACGCAGTATTTT
CASSQERDRAYTQYF
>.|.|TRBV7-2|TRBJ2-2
TGTGCCAGCAGCTCCCTAATGAACACCGGGGAGCTGTTTTTT
CASSSLMNTGELFF
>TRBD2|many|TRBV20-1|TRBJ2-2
TGCAGTGCTCCGGGAATGGGACTAGCGGCTTCCGGGGAGCTGTTTTTT
CSAPGMGLAASGELFF
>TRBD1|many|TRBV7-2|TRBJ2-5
TGTGCCAGCAGCAGGTCCCGGGACAGGCAAGAGACCCAGTACTTC
CASSRSRDRQETQYF
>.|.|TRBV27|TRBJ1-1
TGTGCCAGCAGTTTAATTAGGGAACGGATGAACACTGAAGCTTTCTTT
CASSLIRERMNTEAFF
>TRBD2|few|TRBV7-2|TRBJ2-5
TGTGCCAGCAGTCGTAGCGGGGTCCTACAAGAGACCCAGTACTTC
CASSRSGVLQETQYF
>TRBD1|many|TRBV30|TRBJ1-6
TGTGCCTGGAGTACGACAGGGAGCTCACCCCTCCACTTT
CAWSTTGSSPLHF
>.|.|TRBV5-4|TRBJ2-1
TGTGCCAGCAGCTTGCCGGGCTACAATGAGCAGTTCTTC
CASSLPGYNEQFF